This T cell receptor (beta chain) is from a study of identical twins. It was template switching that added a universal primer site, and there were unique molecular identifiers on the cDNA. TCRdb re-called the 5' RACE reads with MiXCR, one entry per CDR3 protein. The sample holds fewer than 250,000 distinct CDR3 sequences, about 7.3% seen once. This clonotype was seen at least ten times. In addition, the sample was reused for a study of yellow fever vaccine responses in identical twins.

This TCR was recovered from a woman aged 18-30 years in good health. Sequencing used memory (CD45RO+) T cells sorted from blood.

This chain's CDR3 is CASRTPRNTEAFF. The CDR3 DNA is TGTGCCAGCAGGACACCTAGGAACACTGAAGCTTTCTTT. This rearrangement joins TRBV12-3 or TRBV12-4 to TRBJ1-1, with D uncertain. Trimming stripped 6 bases from V and 1 base from J, with 9 bases between. This CDR3 is 13 amino acids long.